This TCR beta chain was documented in a study of blood T cell repertoires in COVID-19. On the study more broadly: The origin of the acute and convalescent COVID-19 samples was the United States, Italy and Spain.

Allocation to cohorts depended on clinical history reported by the participants. Original handling: Reference gene primer amplification yielded estimated nucleated cell counts. Only in-frame clones appear in the TCRdb table, and some are missing; sequencing was by immunoSEQ multiplex PCR. Clone size and V and J calls were adopted from that table, with D and trimming inferred from the DNA. The repertoire has hundreds of thousands of clones, roughly 80% of them found once; the top ten carry roughly 4.7%. The sample holds many counts of this clone. In germline, CDR1 is SQVTM, CDR2 ANQGSEA. Germline trimming cut 6 bases from V and 5 bases from J; bases unmatched to any gene: 15. The CDR3 runs to 15 residues.

This receptor was taken from a man aged 35 to 55 who had been exposed to COVID-19. The chain is built from TRBV29-1 and TRBJ1-2; 7 bases line up with TRBD1. Sequencing was carried out using PBMCs or T cells enriched from blood (not recorded which). CDR3 DNA: TGCAGCGTCGACAGAACCACAGGGGAGTATTATGGCTACACCTTC. As protein: CSVDRTTGEYYGYTF.